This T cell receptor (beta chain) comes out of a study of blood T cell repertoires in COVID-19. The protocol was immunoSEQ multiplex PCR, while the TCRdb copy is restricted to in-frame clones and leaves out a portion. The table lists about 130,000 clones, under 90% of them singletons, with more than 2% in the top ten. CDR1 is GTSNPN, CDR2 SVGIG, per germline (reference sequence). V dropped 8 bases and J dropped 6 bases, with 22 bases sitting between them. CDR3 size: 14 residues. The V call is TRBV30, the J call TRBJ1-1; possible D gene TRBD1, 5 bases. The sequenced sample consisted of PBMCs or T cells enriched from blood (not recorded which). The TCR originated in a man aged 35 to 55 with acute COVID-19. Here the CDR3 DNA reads TGTGCCGGTAAGGGGTTGAGTTACAGCGCTGAAGCTTTCTTT. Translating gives CAGKGLSYSAEAFF.